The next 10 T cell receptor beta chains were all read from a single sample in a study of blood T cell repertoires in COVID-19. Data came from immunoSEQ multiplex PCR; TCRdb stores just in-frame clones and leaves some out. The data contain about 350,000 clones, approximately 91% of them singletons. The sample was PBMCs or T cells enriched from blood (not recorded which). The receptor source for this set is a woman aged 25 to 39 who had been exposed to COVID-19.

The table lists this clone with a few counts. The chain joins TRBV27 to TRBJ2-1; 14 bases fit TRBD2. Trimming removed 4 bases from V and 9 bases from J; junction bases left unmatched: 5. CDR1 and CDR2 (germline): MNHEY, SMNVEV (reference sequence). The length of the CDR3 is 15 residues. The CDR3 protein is CASSSGLAGEVEQFF. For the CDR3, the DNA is TGTGCCAGCAGTTCGGGACTAGCGGGAGAAGTTGAGCAGTTCTTC.

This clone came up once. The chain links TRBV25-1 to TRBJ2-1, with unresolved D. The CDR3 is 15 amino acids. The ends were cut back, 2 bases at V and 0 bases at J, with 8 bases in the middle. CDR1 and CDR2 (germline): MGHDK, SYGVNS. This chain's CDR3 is CASSEVLSSYNEQFF. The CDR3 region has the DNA TGTGCCAGCAGTGAAGTCCTTAGCTCCTACAATGAGCAGTTCTTC.

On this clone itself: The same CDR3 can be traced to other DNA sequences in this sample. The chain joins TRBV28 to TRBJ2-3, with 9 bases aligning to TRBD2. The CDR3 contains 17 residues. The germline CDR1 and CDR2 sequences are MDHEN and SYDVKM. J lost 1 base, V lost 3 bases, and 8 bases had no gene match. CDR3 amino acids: CASSFALAGAGTDTQYF. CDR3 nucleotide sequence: TGTGCCAGCAGTTTCGCTTTAGCGGGAGCAGGCACAGATACGCAGTATTTT.

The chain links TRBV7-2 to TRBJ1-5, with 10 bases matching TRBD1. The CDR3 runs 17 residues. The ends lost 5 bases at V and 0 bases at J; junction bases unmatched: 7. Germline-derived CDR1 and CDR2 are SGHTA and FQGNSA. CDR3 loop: CASSLTGTGASNQPQHF. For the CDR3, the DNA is TGTGCCAGCAGCCTTACCGGGACAGGGGCTAGCAATCAGCCCCAGCATTTT. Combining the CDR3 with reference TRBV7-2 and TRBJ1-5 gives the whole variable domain GAGVSQSPSNKVTEKGKDVELRCDPISGHTALYWYRQSLGQGLEFLIYFQGNSAPDKSGLPSDRFSAERTGGSVSTLTIQRTQQEDSAVYLCASSLTGTGASNQPQHFGDGTRLSIL.

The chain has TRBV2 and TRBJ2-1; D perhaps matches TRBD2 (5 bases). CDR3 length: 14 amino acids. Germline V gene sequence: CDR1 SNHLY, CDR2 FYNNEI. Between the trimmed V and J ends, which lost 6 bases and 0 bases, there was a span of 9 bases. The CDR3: CASRLGGSYNEQFF. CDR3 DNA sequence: TGTGCCAGCAGATTAGGAGGCTCCTACAATGAGCAGTTCTTC. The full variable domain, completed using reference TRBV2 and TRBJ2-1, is EPEVTQTPSHQVTQMGQEVILRCVPISNHLYFYWYRQILGQKVEFLVSFYNNEISEKSEIFDDQFSVERPDGSNFTLKIRSTKLEDSAMYFCASRLGGSYNEQFFGPGTRLTVL.

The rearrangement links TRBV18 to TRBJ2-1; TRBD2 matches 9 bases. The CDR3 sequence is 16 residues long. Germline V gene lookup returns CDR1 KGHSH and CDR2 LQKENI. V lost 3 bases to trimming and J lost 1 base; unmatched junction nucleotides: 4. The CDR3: CASSPSGSNSYNEQFF. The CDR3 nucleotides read TGTGCCAGCTCACCTAGCGGGAGTAATTCCTACAATGAGCAGTTCTTC.

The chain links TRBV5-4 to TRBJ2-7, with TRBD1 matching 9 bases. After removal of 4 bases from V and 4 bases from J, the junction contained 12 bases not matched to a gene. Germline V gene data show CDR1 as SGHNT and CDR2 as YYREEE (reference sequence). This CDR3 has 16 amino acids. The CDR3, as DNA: TGTGCCAGCAGCCGCGCCGGGGCACAGGGGGCGTACGAGCAGTACTTC. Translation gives CASSRAGAQGAYEQYF.

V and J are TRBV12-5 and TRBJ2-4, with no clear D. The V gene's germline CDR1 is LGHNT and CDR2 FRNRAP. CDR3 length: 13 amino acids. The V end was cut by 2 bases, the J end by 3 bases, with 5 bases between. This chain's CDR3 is CASGLPIKNIQYF. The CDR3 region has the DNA TGTGCTAGTGGTTTGCCCATCAAAAACATTCAGTACTTC. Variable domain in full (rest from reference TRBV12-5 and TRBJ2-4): DARVTQTPRHKVTEMGQEVTMRCQPILGHNTVFWYRQTMMQGLELLAYFRNRAPLDDSGMPKDRFSAEMPDATLATLKIQPSEPRDSAVYFCASGLPIKNIQYFGAGTRLSVL.

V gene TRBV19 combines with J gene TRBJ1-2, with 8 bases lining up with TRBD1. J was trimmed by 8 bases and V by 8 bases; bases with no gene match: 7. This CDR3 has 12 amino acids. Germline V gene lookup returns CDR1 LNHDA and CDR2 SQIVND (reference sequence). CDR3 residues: CASLGQGGGYTF. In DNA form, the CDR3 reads TGTGCCAGTCTCGGACAGGGTGGAGGCTACACCTTC.

This CDR3 reads CASSDYKSGANVLTF. DNA for the CDR3: TGTGCCAGCAGTGATTACAAATCTGGGGCCAACGTCCTGACTTTC. The V call is TRBV27, the J call TRBJ2-6; no clear D gene. Germline V gene data show CDR1 as MNHEY and CDR2 as SMNVEV (reference sequence). V was cut by 5 bases and J by 1 base, with 9 bases left in between. This CDR3 is built from 15 residues.